Sequencing of this T cell receptor (beta chain) was carried out in a study of Ad26.COV2.S vaccination and SARS-CoV-2 variants. Looking at the study overall: Enrollment placed the donor in the COV1001 Ad26.COV2.S trial arm. Study-level results: The authors reported substantial breadth in spike-specific CD8+ and CD4+ T cell responses after vaccination. Relative to placebo recipients, vaccine recipients exhibited elevated spike-specific TCR breadth.

Clones were read by immunoSEQ multiplex PCR, and TCRdb kept only the in-frame ones, dropping some. This table holds roughly 300,000 clones, 88% found once. The length of the CDR3 is 16 residues. Germline-derived CDR1 and CDR2 are LGHNA and YNFKEQ. V shed 4 bases and J 5 bases; nucleotides not matched to a gene: 12. As concerns this clone: Its target is not known.

Treatment defined: around 19 received Ad26.COV2.S at low or high dose, single or two shots; 5 received placebo; per-sample allocation not given. Sampling was performed 63 days after the first vaccine or placebo injection. The sequenced sample was peripheral blood, obtained in a trial of Ad26.COV2.S vaccine versus placebo. This sequence joins TRBV4-2 and TRBJ2-7; 9 nucleotides line up with TRBD2. The TCR comes from a person between 18 and 65 years old who received the Ad26.COV2.S COVID-19 vaccine or a placebo. CDR3 bases: TGTGCCAGCAGCCCCAATATAGCGGGGGAGACGGACGAGCAGTACTTC. Translation gives CASSPNIAGETDEQYF.